This T cell receptor (beta chain) was obtained from a study of identical twins. J lost 1 base, V lost 7 bases, and 9 bases had no gene match. The CDR3 runs 17 residues. MiXCR, applied by TCRdb to the 5' RACE reads, yields one record per CDR3 protein. This sample has around 650,000 distinct CDR3 sequences, with less than 9% found just once. In addition, the sample was reused for a study of yellow fever vaccine responses in identical twins.

This clonotype was sampled from a woman aged 18 to 35 in good health. The V call is TRBV12-3 or TRBV12-4, the J call TRBJ2-6, with 8 positions matching TRBD1. The sequenced material came from PBMCs. CDR3 region: CASNLARGLSGANVLTF. DNA for the CDR3: TGTGCCAGCAACCTGGCCAGGGGGCTTTCTGGGGCCAACGTCCTGACTTTC.